Below are 21 T cell receptor beta chains sequenced from a single sample in a study of blood T cell repertoires in COVID-19. Repertoires were generated with immunoSEQ multiplex PCR, while TCRdb's copy carries only in-frame clones and drops some. The sample holds over 150,000 clones, roughly 80% seen once. Sequenced material: peripheral blood. The source of these receptors is a woman aged 55 to 70 with acute or convalescent COVID-19.

This chain joins TRBV6-5 and TRBJ1-3; tentatively, D is TRBD1 (5 bases). The CDR3 sequence is 13 residues long. Trimming shortened V by 8 bases and J by 0 bases, and 8 bases separated the two germline ends. CDR1 and CDR2 from the germline V gene are MNHEY and SVGAGI. Here the CDR3 DNA reads TGTGCCAGCCAACAGGCCTCTGGAAACACCATATATTTT. Translated: CASQQASGNTIYF.

The chain employs TRBV5-8 and TRBJ2-7, with TRBD2 as a possible D gene (7 bases). Germline-derived CDR1 and CDR2 are SGHTS and YDEGEE. This CDR3 spans 14 amino acids. Trimming shortened V by 4 bases and J by 4 bases, and 15 bases separated the two germline ends. The CDR3 DNA reads as TGTGCCAGCAGCCCGAGGGGGGGGCCTTACGAGCAGTACTTC. Translated, it gives CASSPRGGPYEQYF.

This sequence joins TRBV7-9 and TRBJ1-3; D not certain. This CDR3 contains 15 residues. Between the trimmed V and J ends, which lost 5 bases and 0 bases, there was a span of 11 bases. Germline lookup yields CDR1 SEHNR and CDR2 FQNEAQ (reference sequence). CDR3 nucleotide sequence: TGTGCCAGCAGCGCCTCGGGAGGCTCTGGAAACACCATATATTTT. This encodes CASSASGGSGNTIYF.

The rearrangement joins TRBV19 to TRBJ1-2, with a possible D match to TRBD1 (6 bases). Per germline, CDR1 LNHDA and CDR2 SQIVND (reference sequence). The germline V and J ends were trimmed by 6 bases and 4 bases, with 18 bases remaining between them. CDR3 length: 15 amino acids. The CDR3 loop reads CASRGDTQKLYGYTF. CDR3 sequence (DNA): TGTGCCAGTAGGGGGGACACCCAAAAGCTCTATGGCTACACCTTC. Supplemented by reference TRBV19 and TRBJ1-2, the full variable domain reads DGGITQSPKYLFRKEGQNVTLSCEQNLNHDAMYWYRQDPGQGLRLIYYSQIVNDFQKGDIAEGYSVSREKKESFPLTVTSAQKNPTAFYLCASRGDTQKLYGYTFGSGTRLTVV.

This chain connects TRBV7-9 to TRBJ2-7; 9 bases fit TRBD1. V lost 1 base, J lost 6 bases, and 7 bases stayed unmatched. The V gene's germline CDR1 is SEHNR and CDR2 FQNEAQ (reference sequence). The CDR3 runs to 15 residues. As DNA, the CDR3 is TGTGCCAGCAGCTTAGGGGGGGACAGGGCTGGCGAGCAGTACGTC. This sequence encodes CASSLGGDRAGEQYV.

This chain links TRBV6-1 with TRBJ2-7, with 7 bases lining up with TRBD2. Germline trimming cut 1 base from V and 3 bases from J; bases unmatched to any gene: 6. The V gene's germline CDR1 is MNHNS and CDR2 SASEGT. The CDR3 is made up of 15 amino acids. As DNA, the CDR3 is TGTGCCAGCAGTGAAGGGAGCGGGGATCTCTACGAGCAGTACGTC. It translates to CASSEGSGDLYEQYV.

V and J are TRBV3-1 (or the pseudogene TRBV3-2) and TRBJ2-1, with D possibly being TRBD1 (5 bases). V was cut by 0 bases and J by 9 bases, with 9 bases left in between. Germline CDR1 LGHDT, CDR2 YNNKEL (reference sequence). CDR3 length equals 13 residues. CDR3 region: CASSQDQGREQFF. For the CDR3, the DNA is TGTGCCAGCAGCCAAGATCAGGGTCGTGAGCAGTTCTTC.

Many counts were recorded for this clone. The rearrangement joins TRBV6-5 to TRBJ1-2; no firm D call. The V and J ends lost 8 bases and 7 bases respectively, with 8 bases between them. There are 10 residues in the CDR3. The germline V gene encodes CDR1 MNHEY and CDR2 SVGAGI. The CDR3 here is CASRTTGYTF. The CDR3 DNA reads TGTGCCAGCCGAACAACTGGCTACACCTTC.

The V and J genes are TRBV2 and TRBJ1-2; D call uncertain. The ends were cut back, 6 bases at V and 6 bases at J, with 17 bases in the middle. CDR3 length: 14 amino acids. The germline gives CDR1 SNHLY, CDR2 FYNNEI. The CDR3 sequence is CASRNWALPHGYTF. The DNA of the CDR3 is TGTGCCAGCAGAAACTGGGCCCTCCCCCATGGCTACACCTTC.

The CDR3: CASSSRQGQETQYF. Written as DNA, the CDR3 is TGTGCCAGCAGTTCAAGACAGGGCCAAGAGACCCAGTACTTC. J is TRBJ2-5 and V is TRBV6-5; 7 bases are shared with TRBD1. Germline loops: CDR1 MNHEY, CDR2 SVGAGI. CDR3 size: 14 residues. V was pared by 4 bases and J by 1 base, with 3 bases of the junction left unmatched.

This rearrangement joins TRBV9 to TRBJ1-1; 8 nucleotides align to TRBD1. Looked up from germline, CDR1 is SGDLS and CDR2 is YYNGEE. After removal of 4 bases from V and 2 bases from J, the junction contained 4 bases not matched to a gene. The length of the CDR3 is 14 residues. Here the CDR3 reads CASSYRGSNTEAFF. The CDR3 nucleotides are TGTGCCAGCAGCTACAGGGGGAGTAACACTGAAGCTTTCTTT. Full variable domain (missing parts from reference TRBV9 and TRBJ1-1): DSGVTQTPKHLITATGQRVTLRCSPRSGDLSVYWYQQSLDQGLQFLIQYYNGEERAKGNILERFSAQQFPDLHSELNLSSLELGDSALYFCASSYRGSNTEAFFGQGTRLTVV.

The chain is built from TRBV5-5 and TRBJ2-1, with TRBD1 as a possible D gene (6 bases). Germline V gene lookup returns CDR1 SGHKS and CDR2 YYEKEE (reference sequence). This CDR3 is 15 amino acids long. With 2 bases removed from V and 4 bases from J, the gap between germline ends came to 13 bases. The CDR3: CASSFLDGTYNEQFF. CDR3 DNA: TGTGCCAGCAGCTTCCTGGACGGGACATACAATGAGCAGTTCTTC.

V usage is TRBV18 and J usage is TRBJ1-4; TRBD1 matches 8 bases. Trimming cost V 3 bases and J 3 bases; bases outside gene matches: 3. CDR3 size: 15 residues. Germline CDR1 and CDR2: KGHSH and LQKENI. The CDR3, as DNA: TGTGCCAGCTCACCCTCACAGGGGGCTAATGAAAAACTGTTTTTT. It codes for CASSPSQGANEKLFF.

The chain combines TRBV2 with TRBJ1-5, with a possible D match to TRBD1 (5 bases). CDR3 size: 15 residues. CDR1 is SNHLY, CDR2 FYNNEI, per germline. Trimming removed 8 bases from V and 9 bases from J, with 23 bases in between. DNA of the CDR3: TGTGCCAGCCATGCTGACCGGGGGATCATATGGCCCCAGCATTTT. Translation gives CASHADRGIIWPQHF. Together with reference TRBV2 and TRBJ1-5, the CDR3 gives the full variable domain: EPEVTQTPSHQVTQMGQEVILRCVPISNHLYFYWYRQILGQKVEFLVSFYNNEISEKSEIFDDQFSVERPDGSNFTLKIRSTKLEDSAMYFCASHADRGIIWPQHFGDGTRLSIL.

The chain carries TRBV30 and TRBJ1-5; TRBD1 aligns across 11 bases. V lost 3 bases and J lost 0; bases outside the gene matches: 1. The V gene's germline CDR1 is GTSNPN and CDR2 SVGIG (reference sequence). The CDR3 has 15 residues. The CDR3 protein is CAWSGQGASNQPQHF. DNA of the CDR3: TGTGCCTGGAGCGGACAGGGGGCTAGCAATCAGCCCCAGCATTTT.

The gene calls are TRBV9 and TRBJ2-1; TRBD2 agrees at 7 bases. The CDR3 is 12 residues long. V trimming: 0 bases; J trimming: 13 bases; junction bases outside the gene matches: 4. Germline V CDR1 and CDR2: SGDLS, YYNGEE. The CDR3 DNA reads as TGTGCCAGCAGCGTAGAAAGCGGGGCCCAGTTCTTC. Its translation is CASSVESGAQFF. Complete variable domain (other parts from reference TRBV9 and TRBJ2-1): DSGVTQTPKHLITATGQRVTLRCSPRSGDLSVYWYQQSLDQGLQFLIQYYNGEERAKGNILERFSAQQFPDLHSELNLSSLELGDSALYFCASSVESGAQFFGPGTRLTVL.

CDR3 nucleotide sequence: TGTGCCAGCAGCAAGCTTATCTCAGGGGAGACCCAGTACTTC. This translates into CASSKLISGETQYF. This chain connects TRBV21-1 to TRBJ2-5; TRBD1 is taken as the D call from the table, unchecked against the DNA. TRBV21-1 is annotated as a pseudogene. The CDR3 runs to 14 residues.

V usage is TRBV25-1 and J usage is TRBJ1-6; maybe TRBD1 (6 bases). The CDR3 contains 15 residues. Germline V lookup: CDR1 MGHDK, CDR2 SYGVNS. V lost 6 bases and J 6 bases, leaving 15 bases between the germline ends. In DNA form, the CDR3 reads TGTGCCAGCAGGGACAGCGGTGCTGTTAATTCACCCCTCCACTTT. The encoded protein is CASRDSGAVNSPLHF.

The rearrangement joins TRBV7-9 to TRBJ1-4; D may be TRBD1 (5 bases). V was pared by 6 bases and J by 3 bases, with 8 bases between. Per the germline V gene, CDR1 is SEHNR and CDR2 is FQNEAQ (reference sequence). The CDR3 loop spans 13 amino acids. The CDR3 here is CASRRQPNEKLFF. The CDR3 DNA sequence: TGTGCCAGCAGGAGACAGCCTAATGAAAAACTGTTTTTT.

The chain links TRBV27 to TRBJ2-3, with D possibly TRBD1 on 7 matching bases. CDR1 is MNHEY, CDR2 SMNVEV, per germline (reference sequence). The CDR3 loop spans 14 amino acids. V was clipped by 8 bases and J by 5 bases, with 17 bases between them. In DNA, the CDR3 is TGTGCCAGCCGATTGAGGGGGCGGGGAGATACGCAGTATTTT. It specifies CASRLRGRGDTQYF.

The chain employs TRBV6-6 and TRBJ2-7, with 16 bases fitting TRBD2. CDR1 MNHNY and CDR2 SVGAGI come from the germline V gene (reference sequence). CDR3 length: 14 amino acids. CDR3: CASRPGLAGGFSAV. The CDR3 coding sequence is TGTGCCAGCAGACCGGGACTAGCGGGGGGGTTTTCGGCTGTC.